A single sample is the source of the 13 T cell receptor beta chains below, sequenced in a study of T cell changes during pregnancy in multiple sclerosis (dated by TCRdb to between 2018 and 2021). Libraries were built with the immunoSEQ multiplex PCR assay. This is the immuneACCESS table as TCRdb keeps it, with only in-frame sequences that have V and J called. A part of the clones is gone; compared with another copy, unresolved V genes explain less than half, and the rest is unexplained. This sample comprises roughly 89,000 clones, around 93% of them detected only once. Clones ranked in the top ten supply 2% to 2.5% of the sample. Sequencing used peripheral blood, obtained in the third trimester of pregnancy. These receptors all come from a female donor with multiple sclerosis, enrolled in a pregnancy study.

Here the CDR3 DNA reads TGTGCCAGCAATCACGGGGGTGGGGATCAGCCCCAGCATTTT. It codes for CASNHGGGDQPQHF. J is TRBJ1-5 and V is TRBV7-2; D is perhaps TRBD1 (5 bases). V lost 7 bases and J 5 bases, leaving 15 bases between the germline ends. The CDR3 is made up of 14 amino acids. Germline assignment: CDR1 SGHTA and CDR2 FQGNSA.

The rearrangement joins TRBV5-1 to TRBJ2-5; D may be TRBD2 (5 bases). Trimming removed 4 bases at V and 3 bases at J, with 19 bases between. The CDR3 consists of 16 residues. Germline CDR1 and CDR2: SGHRS and YFSETQ. CDR3 residues: CASSPGPDPGKETQYF. The CDR3 DNA reads as TGCGCCAGCAGCCCAGGACCTGATCCGGGGAAAGAGACCCAGTACTTC. The full variable domain, with the rest looked up from reference TRBV5-1 and TRBJ2-5, is KAGVTQTPRYLIKTRGQQVTLSCSPISGHRSVSWYQQTPGQGLQFLFEYFSETQRNKGNFPGRFSGRQFSNSRSEMNVSTLELGDSALYLCASSPGPDPGKETQYFGPGTRLLVL.

J is TRBJ2-7 and V is TRBV11-2; the D is unclear. CDR1 is SGHAT, CDR2 FQNNGV, per germline. Trimming removed 6 bases from V and 5 bases from J, with 11 bases in between. The CDR3 covers 12 residues. The CDR3, as DNA: TGTGCCAGCAGGTCGGTCTCTAACGAGCAGTACTTC. Translation: CASRSVSNEQYF.

The rearrangement uses TRBV27 and TRBJ2-7, with 9 positions matching TRBD2. CDR3 length: 14 amino acids. V lost 3 bases to trimming and J lost 1 base; unmatched junction nucleotides: 1. Germline lookup yields CDR1 MNHEY and CDR2 SMNVEV (reference sequence). The CDR3 sequence: CASSLLAGSYEQYF. CDR3 in DNA: TGTGCCAGCAGTTTGCTAGCGGGGTCCTACGAGCAGTACTTC.

The chain couples TRBV15 to TRBJ2-1; 7 bases are shared with TRBD2. J lost 1 base, V lost 0 bases, and 9 bases had no gene match. This CDR3 is 18 amino acids long. CDR1 and CDR2 (germline): LNHNV, YYDKDF (reference sequence). In nucleotides, the CDR3 is TGTGCCACCAGCAGAGATGGAAGCGGGATCAAATCCTACAATGAGCAGTTCTTC. Translation gives CATSRDGSGIKSYNEQFF.

Only one count was recorded for this clone. The chain joins TRBV9 to TRBJ2-1, with TRBD1 as a possible D gene (5 bases). Germline CDR1 and CDR2: SGDLS and YYNGEE. The CDR3 sequence is 14 residues long. V dropped 2 bases and J dropped 10 bases, with 16 bases sitting between them. The CDR3 loop reads CASSVEGAIREQFF. The CDR3 DNA follows: TGTGCCAGCAGCGTTGAAGGGGCAATAAGGGAGCAGTTCTTC.

The chain links TRBV4-3 to TRBJ1-5; unclear D gene. CDR3 length: 15 amino acids. Germline V gives CDR1 LGHNA, CDR2 YSLEER. The V end was cut by 0 bases, the J end by 0 bases, with 6 bases between. The CDR3 DNA is TGCGCCAGCAGCCAAGATAGATATAGCAATCAGCCCCAGCATTTT. Translation: CASSQDRYSNQPQHF.

V is TRBV20-1 and J is TRBJ1-1; D is uncertain. The CDR3 covers 11 residues. V lost 4 bases and J lost 9, with 12 bases in between. Per the germline V gene, CDR1 is DFQATT and CDR2 is SNEGSKA (reference sequence). The CDR3 loop is CSAKAGMKAFF. The CDR3 DNA is TGCAGTGCTAAGGCGGGCATGAAAGCTTTCTTT.

The chain is built from TRBV27 and TRBJ2-1; a possible D gene is TRBD2 (5 bases). CDR1 and CDR2 (germline): MNHEY, SMNVEV (reference sequence). The V and J ends lost 3 bases and 2 bases respectively, with 8 bases between them. This CDR3 spans 14 amino acids. The CDR3 protein is CASSLVGAYNEQFF. CDR3 DNA sequence: TGTGCCAGCAGTTTGGTCGGGGCCTACAATGAGCAGTTCTTC.

The chain combines TRBV27 with TRBJ2-2, with D perhaps TRBD1 (5 bases). Trimming took off 2 bases at V and 6 bases at J, with 7 bases between the two ends. The CDR3 length is 13 residues. Germline lookup yields CDR1 MNHEY and CDR2 SMNVEV (reference sequence). The CDR3 DNA follows: TGTGCCAGCAGTTTAAGGGGTTCCGGGGAGCTGTTTTTT. It yields the protein CASSLRGSGELFF.

CDR3 protein: CASSFNYRGSEKLFF. CDR3 bases: TGTGCCAGCAGTTTTAACTACAGGGGAAGTGAAAAACTGTTTTTT. The chain links TRBV28 to TRBJ1-4; 7 bases match TRBD1. After removal of 3 bases from V and 7 bases from J, the junction contained 8 bases not matched to a gene. Germline lookup yields CDR1 MDHEN and CDR2 SYDVKM. This CDR3 is built from 15 residues. Supplemented by reference TRBV28 and TRBJ1-4, the full variable domain reads DVKVTQSSRYLVKRTGEKVFLECVQDMDHENMFWYRQDPGLGLRLIYFSYDVKMKEKGDIPEGYSVSREKKERFSLILESASTNQTSMYLCASSFNYRGSEKLFFGSGTQLSVL.

The chain links TRBV13 to TRBJ1-2; tentatively, D is TRBD1 (5 bases). V was clipped by 5 bases and J by 0 bases, with 10 bases between them. Germline V gives CDR1 PRHDT, CDR2 FYEKMQ (reference sequence). CDR3 size: 14 residues. CDR3 nucleotide sequence: TGTGCCAGCAGCCCCAGGGTAGCTAACTATGGCTACACCTTC. Its translation: CASSPRVANYGYTF.

This clone appeared a single time. This sequence joins TRBV14 and TRBJ2-5; 8 bases map to TRBD1. The CDR3 length is 13 residues. With V trimmed by 4 bases and J by 5 bases, 3 bases remained unmatched. From germline, CDR1 is SGHDN and CDR2 FVKESK. The DNA for the CDR3 is TGTGCCAGCAGCCTCAGGGGGCTGGAGACCCAGTACTTC. It yields the protein CASSLRGLETQYF.